This TCR beta chain is drawn from a study of CD8 T cells in Susac syndrome. TCR beta from blood CD8+ and CD4+ T cells was sequenced. The controls, all healthy donors, were matched for age and sex. Between the trimmed V and J ends, which lost 6 bases and 4 bases, there was a span of 15 bases. Looked up from germline, CDR1 is SQVTM and CDR2 is ANQGSEA. The length of the CDR3 is 13 residues. RNA, at about 0.45 to 1 ug, was reverse transcribed with random hexamers. The authors amplified TCR beta CDR3 across 54 Vbeta and 13 Jbeta using immunoSEQ multiplex PCR. TCRdb processed the immunoSEQ multiplex PCR reads anew with MiXCR; each CDR3 protein has one entry. The repertoire has 120,000 or so distinct CDR3 sequences, 90% to 95% of them found once; the top ten carry more than 0.095%.

The chain carries TRBV29-1 and TRBJ1-2, with unresolved D. The source material was CD4+ T cells from PBMCs. This clonotype was sampled from a human donor in good health. CDR3 residues: CSVGKTAGYGYTF. CDR3 coding DNA: TGCAGCGTGGGAAAAACGGCGGGCTATGGCTACACCTTC.